Presented here are 26 T cell receptor beta chains from one specimen sequenced in a study of cytomegalovirus exposure and HLA in healthy donors. In the PCR, 60 Vbeta and 13 Jbeta primers were used. Only in-frame clones appear in the TCRdb table, and some are missing; sequencing was by immunoSEQ multiplex PCR. The sample has 95,000 to 100,000 clones; 75% to 80% are singletons. Sequences were obtained from PBMCs. Every receptor here comes from a female donor in good health and CMV-seronegative.

This clone was recorded once. The chain couples TRBV19 to TRBJ2-2; 8 bases map to TRBD1. The germline V gene has CDR1 LNHDA and CDR2 SQIVND (reference sequence). The V segment lost 4 bases and the J segment 5 bases; nucleotides outside the gene matches: 12. The CDR3 runs 17 residues. CDR3 region: CASSNKTGTGGTGELFF. DNA of the CDR3: TGTGCCAGTAGTAACAAAACCGGGACAGGTGGGACCGGGGAGCTGTTTTTT. Combining the CDR3 with reference TRBV19 and TRBJ2-2 gives the whole variable domain DGGITQSPKYLFRKEGQNVTLSCEQNLNHDAMYWYRQDPGQGLRLIYYSQIVNDFQKGDIAEGYSVSREKKESFPLTVTSAQKNPTAFYLCASSNKTGTGGTGELFFGEGSRLTVL.

The chain is built from TRBV7-3 and TRBJ1-1, with 9 bases identical to TRBD1. CDR1 and CDR2 (germline): SGHTA, FQGTGA. CDR3 length: 18 amino acids. V lost 4 bases to trimming and J lost 4 bases; unmatched junction nucleotides: 16. In nucleotides, the CDR3 is TGTGCCAGCAGCTGTCCTCCCTTAGCGGGACAGGGACCCACTGAAGCTTTCTTT. Its translation: CASSCPPLAGQGPTEAFF.

The rearrangement uses TRBV7-3 and TRBJ2-1; 7 nucleotides line up with TRBD1. The germline CDR1 and CDR2 sequences are SGHTA and FQGTGA. The length of the CDR3 is 15 residues. J was trimmed by 8 bases and V by 2 bases; bases with no gene match: 9. CDR3 loop: CASSLGTDTFDEQFF. In DNA form, the CDR3 reads TGTGCCAGCAGCTTAGGGACAGATACCTTCGATGAGCAGTTCTTC.

CDR3 bases: TGTGCCACCAGCACAGGACAGGGCACTAGCGGGAGAAGGAGTTGGGGGGAGCTGTTTTTT. It codes for CATSTGQGTSGRRSWGELFF. The chain joins TRBV15 to TRBJ2-2, with 11 bases aligning to TRBD2. This CDR3 spans 20 amino acids. V was pared by 4 bases and J by 8 bases, with 21 bases of the junction left unmatched. Germline V lookup: CDR1 LNHNV, CDR2 YYDKDF (reference sequence).

The chain employs TRBV7-2 and TRBJ2-1; 9 bases are a match to TRBD2. CDR1 is SGHTA and CDR2 is FQGNSA in the germline V gene. V trimming: 0 bases; J trimming: 8 bases; junction bases outside the gene matches: 8. This CDR3 has 16 amino acids. This CDR3 is CASSLAGTSSLDEQFF. Written as DNA, the CDR3 is TGTGCCAGCAGCTTAGCCGGGACTAGCAGTTTGGATGAGCAGTTCTTC.

Note on this clone: Since a much larger clone is just one base distant, this may be a read error. V and J are TRBV5-1 and TRBJ1-1; 9 bases agree with TRBD1. This CDR3 contains 14 residues. Germline CDR1 reads SGHRS; CDR2 reads YFSETQ. CDR3 loop: CAGSLQGAATEAFF. For the CDR3, the DNA is TGCGCCGGCAGCTTACAGGGGGCGGCCACTGAAGCTTTCTTT.

Note on this clone: At one end the junction does not follow the germline gene, possibly because of a read error. The sample contains more than one DNA sequence encoding this CDR3. The V call is TRBV29-1, the J call TRBJ1-2, with 9 bases lining up with TRBD1. CDR1 and CDR2 (germline): SQVTM, ANQGSEA. CDR3 size: 13 residues. Here the CDR3 reads CSVEKQGASGYTF. The CDR3 nucleotides are TGTAGCGTTGAAAAACAGGGGGCGTCTGGCTACACCTTC.

The V gene is TRBV7-9, the J gene TRBJ2-1; D is unclear. V dropped 8 bases and J dropped 5 bases, with 4 bases sitting between them. Germline-derived CDR1 and CDR2 are SEHNR and FQNEAQ (reference sequence). This CDR3 contains 10 residues. The CDR3: CASPNNEQFF. The CDR3 DNA follows: TGTGCCAGCCCAAACAATGAGCAGTTCTTC.

The rearrangement links TRBV19 to TRBJ2-7; D uncertain. CDR1 LNHDA and CDR2 SQIVND come from the germline V gene (reference sequence). The CDR3 consists of 14 residues. Trimming stripped 1 base from V and 3 bases from J, with 10 bases between. In nucleotides, the CDR3 is TGTGCCAGTAGTATAGGACATTTCGACTACGAGCAGTACTTC. Protein product: CASSIGHFDYEQYF.

The table lists this clone with a few counts. The rearrangement joins TRBV25-1 to TRBJ2-7; D ambiguous. Trimming removed 5 bases from V and 0 bases from J, with 8 bases in between. Germline CDR1 MGHDK, CDR2 SYGVNS. The CDR3 is 13 residues long. CDR3 sequence reads: CASSSVNSYEQYF. CDR3 nucleotide sequence: TGTGCCAGCAGTAGCGTCAACTCCTACGAGCAGTACTTC.

This rearrangement joins TRBV11-2 to TRBJ2-7, with 9 bases fitting TRBD1. This CDR3 spans 17 amino acids. V shed 1 base and J 1 base; nucleotides not matched to a gene: 8. The germline V gene has CDR1 SGHAT and CDR2 FQNNGV. The CDR3 sequence is CASSLVGTGWGSYEQYF. CDR3 nucleotide sequence: TGTGCCAGCAGCTTAGTAGGGACAGGGTGGGGGTCCTACGAGCAGTACTTC.

In the case of this clone: The germline gene is not matched at one end of the junction; a read error may be the cause. The genes are TRBV7-7 and TRBJ2-2; no clear D gene. Germline CDR1 is SSHAT and CDR2 is FNYEAQ (reference sequence). The CDR3 covers 14 residues. Written as DNA, the CDR3 is TGTGCTAGCAGCTTAGCCCTGAACACCGGGGAGCTGTTTTTT. Protein product: CASSLALNTGELFF.

The V call is TRBV14, the J call TRBJ2-2; weak D call: TRBD2 (5 bases). The V gene lost 4 bases and the J gene lost 5 bases, with 17 bases spanning the gap. The length of the CDR3 is 16 residues. The germline gives CDR1 SGHDN, CDR2 FVKESK. CDR3 sequence: CASSPIGLPRTGELFF. The CDR3 DNA is TGTGCCAGCAGCCCCATCGGACTCCCGAGGACCGGGGAGCTGTTTTTT.

The rearrangement links TRBV6-4 to TRBJ1-1; D gene unclear. The CDR3 sequence is 13 residues long. CDR1 and CDR2 from the germline V gene are MRHNA and SNTAGT. The germline V and J ends were trimmed by 1 base and 8 bases, with 11 bases remaining between them. As DNA, the CDR3 is TGTGCCAGCAGTGACTACGGCCCAGGAGAAGCTTTCTTT. Protein sequence: CASSDYGPGEAFF.

This chain joins TRBV18 and TRBJ2-5; 9 bases agree with TRBD1. Germline CDR1 KGHSH, CDR2 LQKENI. The J segment lost 4 bases and the V segment lost 1 base, leaving 10 bases of the junction unmatched. The CDR3 consists of 17 residues. The CDR3 loop is CASSPRADRGNGETQYF. DNA of the CDR3: TGTGCCAGCTCACCACGAGCAGACAGGGGGAATGGAGAGACCCAGTACTTC.

This clone was seen a single time. The gene calls are TRBV25-1 and TRBJ2-5; 8 bases agree with TRBD2. Germline lookup yields CDR1 MGHDK and CDR2 SYGVNS. This CDR3 comprises 13 residues. Trimming took 6 bases from V and 5 from J; bases not matched to a gene: 5. The CDR3 DNA reads TGTGCCAGCAGCCCTTCGGGGGGGGAGACCCAGTACTTC. This gives the protein CASSPSGGETQYF.

In this sample, this clone turned up a few times. V is TRBV30 and J is TRBJ1-2, with a weak D call TRBD1 (5 bases). This CDR3 has 15 amino acids. The V gene's germline CDR1 is GTSNPN and CDR2 SVGIG (reference sequence). The V gene lost 0 bases and the J gene lost 2 bases, with 13 bases spanning the gap. The DNA of the CDR3 is TGTGCCTGGAGTGTTCAACCAGGGTCCAACTATGGCTACACCTTC. Its translation: CAWSVQPGSNYGYTF.

A word on this clone: The germline gene is not matched at one end of the junction; a read error may be the cause. The rearrangement joins TRBV7-9 to TRBJ1-2, with D tentatively TRBD1 (5 bases). CDR1 and CDR2 (germline): SEHNR, FQNEAQ (reference sequence). This CDR3 has 19 amino acids. The CDR3 DNA is TGTTCCAGCAGCCGCCTGGGAGCGGGGGACCTAGGGACTAACTATGGCTACACCTTC. Encoded protein: CSSSRLGAGDLGTNYGYTF.

This clone was found a few times. The V call is TRBV6-8, the J call TRBJ2-1; D gene uncertain. Germline assignment: CDR1 MNHGY and CDR2 SAAAGT. Trimming left V 2 bases short and J 0 bases short, with 14 bases between. This CDR3 region has 17 residues. The CDR3: CASSYGRFADSYNEQFF. The CDR3 nucleotides read TGTGCCAGCAGTTACGGTCGGTTTGCGGACTCCTACAATGAGCAGTTCTTC.

This clone was found once. This chain links TRBV7-9 with TRBJ2-7, with TRBD1 as a possible D gene (6 bases). Germline CDR1 and CDR2: SEHNR and FQNEAQ (reference sequence). V was trimmed by 1 base and J by 2 bases, leaving 9 bases between them. The CDR3 covers 14 residues. This chain's CDR3 is CASSLVDRTYEQYF. The CDR3 bases are TGTGCCAGCAGCTTAGTGGACAGAACCTACGAGCAGTACTTC.

This chain joins TRBV6-6 and TRBJ2-7; 15 bases map to TRBD2. The CDR3 length is 15 residues. Losses at the gene ends were 2 bases for V and 12 bases for J; bases not matched to a gene: 8. Germline V gene lookup returns CDR1 MNHNY and CDR2 SVGAGI (reference sequence). CDR3 residues: CASSYTGTSGRWAYF. As DNA, the CDR3 is TGTGCCAGCAGTTACACGGGGACTAGCGGGAGGTGGGCGTACTTC.

This clone was seen a few times. The genes are TRBV28 and TRBJ1-1; 7 nucleotides agree with TRBD1. The germline V gene encodes CDR1 MDHEN and CDR2 SYDVKM. This CDR3 is 15 amino acids long. V lost 6 bases to trimming and J lost 1 base; unmatched junction nucleotides: 8. The CDR3 spells CASRLQGSRNTEAFF. The CDR3 DNA reads TGTGCCAGCAGATTACAGGGGTCGCGGAACACTGAAGCTTTCTTT. The variable domain in full, completed from reference TRBV28 and TRBJ1-1, reads DVKVTQSSRYLVKRTGEKVFLECVQDMDHENMFWYRQDPGLGLRLIYFSYDVKMKEKGDIPEGYSVSREKKERFSLILESASTNQTSMYLCASRLQGSRNTEAFFGQGTRLTVV.

This clone appeared a few times. The CDR3 protein is CASSGRGSWMRRTQYF. The CDR3 nucleotides read TGTGCCAGCAGCGGTAGGGGCAGTTGGATGCGGAGGACCCAGTACTTC. The chain links TRBV11-2 to TRBJ2-5, with D possibly TRBD1 on 5 matching bases. V lost 5 bases to trimming and J lost 7 bases, with 23 bases between them. Germline CDR1 SGHAT, CDR2 FQNNGV. CDR3 length: 16 amino acids.

This chain connects TRBV11-2 to TRBJ2-7; TRBD1 matches 11 bases. The CDR3 runs 16 residues. The trim removed 0 bases at V and 3 bases at J, leaving 4 bases unmatched. Germline V CDR1 and CDR2: SGHAT, FQNNGV. The CDR3, as DNA: TGTGCCAGCAGCTTAGACGCTGGGACAGGGGGCTACGAGCAGTACTTC. This gives the protein CASSLDAGTGGYEQYF. Together with reference TRBV11-2 and TRBJ2-7, the CDR3 gives the full variable domain: EAGVAQSPRYKIIEKRQSVAFWCNPISGHATLYWYQQILGQGPKLLIQFQNNGVVDDSQLPKDRFSAERLKGVDSTLKIQPAKLEDSAVYLCASSLDAGTGGYEQYFGPGTRLTVT.

V usage is TRBV9 and J usage is TRBJ2-7, with 7 positions matching TRBD1. V shed 3 bases and J 2 bases; nucleotides not matched to a gene: 8. The CDR3 length is 15 residues. The germline V gene encodes CDR1 SGDLS and CDR2 YYNGEE. The CDR3 here is CASSAETGPTYEQYF. The CDR3, as DNA: TGTGCCAGCAGCGCAGAGACAGGGCCCACCTACGAGCAGTACTTC. Combining the CDR3 with reference TRBV9 and TRBJ2-7 gives the whole variable domain DSGVTQTPKHLITATGQRVTLRCSPRSGDLSVYWYQQSLDQGLQFLIQYYNGEERAKGNILERFSAQQFPDLHSELNLSSLELGDSALYFCASSAETGPTYEQYFGPGTRLTVT.

To note about this clone: The final CDR3 position lacks the conserved phenylalanine or tryptophan, pointing to a likely read error. This sequence joins TRBV18 and TRBJ2-2; D remains ambiguous. The germline V gene encodes CDR1 KGHSH and CDR2 LQKENI. This CDR3 spans 13 amino acids. Trimming removed 2 bases at V and 7 bases at J, with 8 bases between. The CDR3 DNA reads TGTGCCAGCTCACCATCTCAAGGCGGGGAGCTGTTTTCT. Translating gives CASSPSQGGELFS.